The next 18 T cell receptor beta chains were all read from a single sample in a study of blood T cells in healthy people across ages. Sample-barcoded 5' priming and a J-beta primer mix drove a second PCR of about 6 to 12 cycles. One entry per CDR3 protein, called by TCRdb with MiXCR from the 5' RACE reads. Seen here are 1,300,000 or so distinct CDR3 sequences, around 59% observed once, and the top ten hold about 6.3%. The sample was blood. These TCRs come from a man younger than 35 in good health.

The rearrangement links TRBV7-2 to TRBJ1-5; D is uncertain. The V gene lost 5 bases and the J gene lost 4 bases, with 12 bases spanning the gap. Germline V gene lookup returns CDR1 SGHTA and CDR2 FQGNSA. The CDR3 covers 14 residues. The CDR3 nucleotides read TGTGCCAGCAGCGCGCAAATCGGGAATCAGCCCCAGCATTTT. It codes for CASSAQIGNQPQHF.

This chain uses TRBV27 with TRBJ2-1; 15 bases fit TRBD2. J was trimmed by 5 bases and V by 1 base; bases with no gene match: 15. Germline lookup yields CDR1 MNHEY and CDR2 SMNVEV (reference sequence). The CDR3 runs to 21 residues. The CDR3 region is CASSLWVGGLAGGGGNNEQFF. CDR3 in DNA: TGTGCCAGCAGTTTATGGGTTGGGGGACTAGCGGGAGGCGGGGGAAACAATGAGCAGTTCTTC.

This clonotype was counted only a few times. This CDR3 is CASSPRSGTGSYEQYF. CDR3 nucleotides: TGTGCCAGCAGTCCGCGGTCCGGGACAGGGTCCTACGAGCAGTACTTC. The chain uses TRBV27 and TRBJ2-7; 9 bases map to TRBD1. V trimming: 5 bases; J trimming: 1 base; junction bases outside the gene matches: 9. The CDR3 runs to 16 residues. Germline lookup yields CDR1 MNHEY and CDR2 SMNVEV (reference sequence).

The CDR3 DNA reads TGTGCCAGCCATACGGGAGGGGAAGCTTTCTTT. Amino acids: CASHTGGEAFF. This chain links TRBV6-5 with TRBJ1-1; D not resolved. The ends were cut back, 8 bases at V and 8 bases at J, with 12 bases in the middle. The CDR3 is 11 residues long. The germline gives CDR1 MNHEY, CDR2 SVGAGI.

The chain links TRBV6-5 to TRBJ2-7; D is undetermined. The V end was cut by 2 bases, the J end by 0 bases, with 8 bases between. The length of the CDR3 is 14 residues. CDR1 and CDR2 from the germline V gene are MNHEY and SVGAGI. CDR3 bases: TGTGCCAGCAGTTACATGGGCGGCTCCTACGAGCAGTACTTC. This encodes CASSYMGGSYEQYF.

The chain combines TRBV7-9 with TRBJ2-5, with D possibly TRBD1 on 6 matching bases. The germline V gene has CDR1 SEHNR and CDR2 FQNEAQ (reference sequence). CDR3 length equals 16 residues. V lost 3 bases to trimming and J lost 0 bases, with 14 bases between them. The CDR3 DNA reads as TGTGCCAGCAGCTTGGGAACAGGGCAGTACCAAGAGACCCAGTACTTC. Its protein product is CASSLGTGQYQETQYF.

The V and J genes are TRBV18 and TRBJ1-2; D may be TRBD1 (6 bases). Trimming cost V 6 bases and J 4 bases, with 12 bases left between them. Germline values: CDR1 KGHSH, CDR2 LQKENI. The CDR3 extends over 13 amino acids. In DNA form, the CDR3 reads TGTGCCAGCTCGCAAAACAGGGTCTATGGCTACACCTTC. This sequence encodes CASSQNRVYGYTF. Variable domain in full (rest from reference TRBV18 and TRBJ1-2): NAGVMQNPRHLVRRRGQEARLRCSPMKGHSHVYWYRQLPEEGLKFMVYLQKENIIDESGMPKERFSAEFPKEGPSILRIQQVVRGDSAAYFCASSQNRVYGYTFGSGTRLTVV.

This chain links TRBV14 with TRBJ2-5; D gene unclear. Germline V gene data show CDR1 as SGHDN and CDR2 as FVKESK. Deletions cut 3 bases from V and 3 bases from J, with 8 bases between. The CDR3 sequence is 13 residues long. The chain's CDR3 is CASSHLPEETQYF. In DNA, the CDR3 is TGTGCCAGCAGCCATTTACCCGAAGAGACCCAGTACTTC.

This clonotype occurred once. V usage is TRBV7-6 and J usage is TRBJ2-1; D is uncertain. CDR3 length equals 15 residues. V was shortened by 0 bases and J by 6 bases, with 12 bases between the two germline ends. The germline V gene has CDR1 SGHVS and CDR2 FNYEAQ. The chain's CDR3 is CASSLARTHGNEQFF. CDR3 in DNA: TGTGCCAGCAGCTTAGCGAGGACCCATGGCAATGAGCAGTTCTTC.

The genes are TRBV6-5 and TRBJ2-3; no definite D call. CDR1 MNHEY and CDR2 SVGAGI come from the germline V gene. There are 12 residues in the CDR3. V was cut by 6 bases and J by 2 bases, with 6 bases left in between. CDR3 amino acids: CASREVTDTQYF. The DNA of the CDR3 is TGTGCCAGCAGAGAAGTCACAGATACGCAGTATTTT.

This clonotype was recorded a few times. The chain joins TRBV6-1 to TRBJ1-2, with D uncertain. V gave up 7 bases and J gave up 2 bases, with 23 bases separating them. CDR3 length equals 17 residues. Germline V gives CDR1 MNHNS, CDR2 SASEGT. CDR3 bases: TGTGCCAGCAACCCCTCCCTTATTTCTTCTAAAAACTATGGCTACACCTTC. It codes for CASNPSLISSKNYGYTF.

This clonotype was observed a few times. The V call is TRBV20-1, the J call TRBJ1-2, with unresolved D. The CDR3 extends over 14 amino acids. V dropped 1 base and J dropped 5 bases, with 14 bases sitting between them. The germline gives CDR1 DFQATT, CDR2 SNEGSKA (reference sequence). The CDR3 nucleotides read TGCAGTGCTAGAGTGGTCAATAATAAGTATGGCTACACCTTC. It is translated as CSARVVNNKYGYTF.

The chain employs TRBV11-2 and TRBJ1-2; TRBD1 is a possible D gene (5 bases). This CDR3 contains 14 residues. The germline V and J ends were trimmed by 2 bases and 8 bases, with 15 bases remaining between them. CDR1 and CDR2 from the germline V gene are SGHAT and FQNNGV. The CDR3 DNA follows: TGTGCCAGCAGCTTATTATCAGGGCAGGGCGGCTACACCTTC. Its translation: CASSLLSGQGGYTF.

The chain combines TRBV29-1 with TRBJ2-5, with D perhaps TRBD2 (7 bases). The length of the CDR3 is 16 residues. Looked up from germline, CDR1 is SQVTM and CDR2 is ANQGSEA. Trimming removed 1 base from V and 2 bases from J, with 17 bases in between. The CDR3 protein is CSVEGSGAGRQETQYF. The CDR3 coding sequence is TGCAGCGTTGAAGGGTCAGGGGCCGGGAGGCAAGAGACCCAGTACTTC.

The rearrangement links TRBV11-3 to TRBJ2-1, with 10 bases lining up with TRBD2. V trimming: 5 bases; J trimming: 1 base; junction bases outside the gene matches: 5. The V gene's germline CDR1 is SGHNT and CDR2 YENEEA. The CDR3 has 16 amino acids. In DNA, the CDR3 is TGTGCCAGCAGCATCGATAGCGGGGGGTCCTACAATGAGCAGTTCTTC. Translation: CASSIDSGGSYNEQFF. Filled out from reference TRBV11-3 and TRBJ2-1, the complete variable domain reads EAGVVQSPRYKIIEKKQPVAFWCNPISGHNTLYWYLQNLGQGPELLIRYENEEAVDDSQLPKDRFSAERLKGVDSTLKIQPAELGDSAVYLCASSIDSGGSYNEQFFGPGTRLTVL.

This chain uses TRBV29-1 with TRBJ2-1; D not resolved. The CDR3 is 14 residues long. V was trimmed by 4 bases and J by 12 bases, leaving 22 bases between them. Germline assignment: CDR1 SQVTM and CDR2 ANQGSEA. Here the CDR3 DNA reads TGCAGCGTTGGTGGTAGGACCCTTAGGGATGCGCAGTTCTTC. Translating gives CSVGGRTLRDAQFF.

V usage is TRBV25-1 and J usage is TRBJ1-4; TRBD1 agrees at 7 bases. The CDR3 runs to 14 residues. The J segment lost 8 bases and the V segment lost 4 bases, leaving 7 bases of the junction unmatched. Germline V gene data show CDR1 as MGHDK and CDR2 as SYGVNS. CDR3 residues: CASSAGARGEKLFF. The CDR3 DNA reads TGTGCCAGCAGTGCGGGGGCCAGGGGGGAAAAACTGTTTTTT.

The V call is TRBV6-2 or TRBV6-3, the J call TRBJ1-2; no definite D call. The germline V and J ends were trimmed by 6 bases and 3 bases, with 17 bases remaining between them. The CDR3 runs 15 residues. From germline, CDR1 is MNHEY and CDR2 SVGEGT. The CDR3 here is CASRPLELGDYGYTF. CDR3 coding DNA: TGTGCCAGCAGGCCGCTCGAATTGGGTGACTATGGCTACACCTTC.